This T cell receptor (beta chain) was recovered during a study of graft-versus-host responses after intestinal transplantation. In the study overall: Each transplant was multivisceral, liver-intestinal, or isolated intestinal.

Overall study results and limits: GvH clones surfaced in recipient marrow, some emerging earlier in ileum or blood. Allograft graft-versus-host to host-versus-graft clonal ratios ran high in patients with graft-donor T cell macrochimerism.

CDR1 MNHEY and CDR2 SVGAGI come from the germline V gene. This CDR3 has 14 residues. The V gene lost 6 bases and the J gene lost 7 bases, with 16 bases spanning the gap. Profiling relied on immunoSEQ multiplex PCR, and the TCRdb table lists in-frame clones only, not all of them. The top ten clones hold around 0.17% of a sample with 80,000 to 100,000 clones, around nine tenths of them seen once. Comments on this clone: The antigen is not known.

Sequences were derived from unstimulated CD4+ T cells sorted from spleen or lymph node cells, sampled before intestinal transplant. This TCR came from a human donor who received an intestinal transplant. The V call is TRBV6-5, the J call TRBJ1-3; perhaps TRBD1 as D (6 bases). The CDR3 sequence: CASSSGQIRNTIYF. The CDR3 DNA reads TGTGCCAGCAGCTCAGGACAGATTCGGAACACCATATATTTT.